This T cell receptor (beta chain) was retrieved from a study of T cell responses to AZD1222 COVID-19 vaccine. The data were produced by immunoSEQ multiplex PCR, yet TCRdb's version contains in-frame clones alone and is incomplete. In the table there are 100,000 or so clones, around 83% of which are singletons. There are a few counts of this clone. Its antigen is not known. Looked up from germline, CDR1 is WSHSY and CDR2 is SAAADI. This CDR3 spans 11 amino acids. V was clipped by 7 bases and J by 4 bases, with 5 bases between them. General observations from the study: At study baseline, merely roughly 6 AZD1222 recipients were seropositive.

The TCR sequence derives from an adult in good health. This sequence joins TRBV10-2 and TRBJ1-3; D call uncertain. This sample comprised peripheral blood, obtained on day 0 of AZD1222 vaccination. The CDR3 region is CASKEGNTIYF. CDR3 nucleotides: TGCGCCAGCAAAGAGGGAAACACCATATATTTT.